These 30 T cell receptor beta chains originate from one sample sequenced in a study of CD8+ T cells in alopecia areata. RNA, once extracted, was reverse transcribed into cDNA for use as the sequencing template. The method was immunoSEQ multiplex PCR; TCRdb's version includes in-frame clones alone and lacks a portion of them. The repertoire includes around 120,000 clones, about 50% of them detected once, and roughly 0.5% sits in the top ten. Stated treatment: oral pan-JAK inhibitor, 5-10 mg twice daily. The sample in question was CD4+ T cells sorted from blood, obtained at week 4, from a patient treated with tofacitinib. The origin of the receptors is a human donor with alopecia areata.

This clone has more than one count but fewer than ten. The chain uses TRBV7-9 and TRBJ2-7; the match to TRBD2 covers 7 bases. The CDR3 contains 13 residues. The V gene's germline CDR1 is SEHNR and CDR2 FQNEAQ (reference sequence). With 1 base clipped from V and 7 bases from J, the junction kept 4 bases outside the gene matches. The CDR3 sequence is CASSLEGRGEQYF. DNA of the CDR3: TGTGCCAGCAGCTTAGAGGGGCGGGGGGAGCAGTACTTC.

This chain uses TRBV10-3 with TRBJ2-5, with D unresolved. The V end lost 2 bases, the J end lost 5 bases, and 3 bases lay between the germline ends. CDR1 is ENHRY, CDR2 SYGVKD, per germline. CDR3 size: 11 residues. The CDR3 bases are TGTGCCATCAGTGAGCGGGAGACCCAGTACTTC. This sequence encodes CAISERETQYF.

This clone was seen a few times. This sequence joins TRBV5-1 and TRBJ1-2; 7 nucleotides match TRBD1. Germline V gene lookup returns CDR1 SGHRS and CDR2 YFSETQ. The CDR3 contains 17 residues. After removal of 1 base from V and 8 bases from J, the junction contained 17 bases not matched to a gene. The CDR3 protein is CASSLRPGTEASWGYTF. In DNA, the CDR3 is TGCGCCAGCAGCTTGAGGCCGGGGACAGAAGCTTCTTGGGGCTACACCTTC. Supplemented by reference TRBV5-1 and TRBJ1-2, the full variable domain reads KAGVTQTPRYLIKTRGQQVTLSCSPISGHRSVSWYQQTPGQGLQFLFEYFSETQRNKGNFPGRFSGRQFSNSRSEMNVSTLELGDSALYLCASSLRPGTEASWGYTFGSGTRLTVV.

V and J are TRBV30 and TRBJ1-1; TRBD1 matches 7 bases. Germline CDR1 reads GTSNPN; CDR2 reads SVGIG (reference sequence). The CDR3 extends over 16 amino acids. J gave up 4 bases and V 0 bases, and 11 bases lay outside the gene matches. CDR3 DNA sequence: TGTGCCTGGAGTGTCTGGGACAGATCTTGGGGCACTGAAGCTTTCTTT. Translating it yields CAWSVWDRSWGTEAFF.

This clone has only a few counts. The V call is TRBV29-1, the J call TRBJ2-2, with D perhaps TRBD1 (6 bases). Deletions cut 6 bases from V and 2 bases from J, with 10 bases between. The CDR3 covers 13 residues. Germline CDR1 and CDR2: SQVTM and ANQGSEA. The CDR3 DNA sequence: TGCAGCGTCCCGGGACACAACACCGGGGAGCTGTTTTTT. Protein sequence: CSVPGHNTGELFF.

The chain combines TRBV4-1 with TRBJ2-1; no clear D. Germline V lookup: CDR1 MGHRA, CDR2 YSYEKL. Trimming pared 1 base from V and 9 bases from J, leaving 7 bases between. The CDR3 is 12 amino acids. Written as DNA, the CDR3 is TGCGCCAGCAGCCAAGTCCGGAGTGAGCAGTTCTTC. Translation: CASSQVRSEQFF.

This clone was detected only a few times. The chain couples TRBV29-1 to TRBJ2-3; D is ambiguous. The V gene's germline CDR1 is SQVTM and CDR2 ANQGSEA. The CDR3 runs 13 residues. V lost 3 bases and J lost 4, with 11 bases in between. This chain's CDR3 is CSVEGRIADTQYF. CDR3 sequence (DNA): TGCAGCGTTGAGGGCCGGATCGCAGATACGCAGTATTTT.

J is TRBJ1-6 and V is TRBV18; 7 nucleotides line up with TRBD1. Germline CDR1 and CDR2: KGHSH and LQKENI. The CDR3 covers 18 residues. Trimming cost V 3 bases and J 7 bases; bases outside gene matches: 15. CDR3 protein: CASSPFTTRQGLNSPLHF. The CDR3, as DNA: TGTGCCAGCTCACCGTTTACCACTCGACAGGGCCTCAATTCACCCCTCCACTTT. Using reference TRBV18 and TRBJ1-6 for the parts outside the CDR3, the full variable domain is NAGVMQNPRHLVRRRGQEARLRCSPMKGHSHVYWYRQLPEEGLKFMVYLQKENIIDESGMPKERFSAEFPKEGPSILRIQQVVRGDSAAYFCASSPFTTRQGLNSPLHFGNGTRLTVT.

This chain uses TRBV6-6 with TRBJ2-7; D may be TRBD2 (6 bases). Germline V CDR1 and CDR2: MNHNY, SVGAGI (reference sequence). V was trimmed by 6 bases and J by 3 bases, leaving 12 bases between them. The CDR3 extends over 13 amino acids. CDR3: CASSLIGSYEQYF. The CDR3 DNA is TGTGCCAGCAGCTTGATCGGGAGCTACGAGCAGTACTTC.

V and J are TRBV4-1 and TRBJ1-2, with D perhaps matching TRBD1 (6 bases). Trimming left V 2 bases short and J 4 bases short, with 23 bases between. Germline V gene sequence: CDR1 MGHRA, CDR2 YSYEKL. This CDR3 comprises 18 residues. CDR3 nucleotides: TGCGCCAGCAGCCAATTCGCTACCTGGACAGCCGATGTCTATGGCTACACCTTC. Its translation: CASSQFATWTADVYGYTF.

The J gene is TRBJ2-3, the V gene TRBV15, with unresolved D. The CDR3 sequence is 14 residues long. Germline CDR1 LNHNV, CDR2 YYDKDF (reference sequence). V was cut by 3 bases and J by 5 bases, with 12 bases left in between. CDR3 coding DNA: TGTGCCACCAGCAGGGTAGTAGCAGGAGATACGCAGTATTTT. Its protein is CATSRVVAGDTQYF.

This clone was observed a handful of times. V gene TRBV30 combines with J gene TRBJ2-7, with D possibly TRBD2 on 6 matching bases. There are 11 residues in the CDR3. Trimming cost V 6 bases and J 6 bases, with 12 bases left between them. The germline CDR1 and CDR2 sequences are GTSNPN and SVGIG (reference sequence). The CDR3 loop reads CACRLVREQYF. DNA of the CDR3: TGTGCCTGCAGACTAGTTCGCGAGCAGTACTTC.

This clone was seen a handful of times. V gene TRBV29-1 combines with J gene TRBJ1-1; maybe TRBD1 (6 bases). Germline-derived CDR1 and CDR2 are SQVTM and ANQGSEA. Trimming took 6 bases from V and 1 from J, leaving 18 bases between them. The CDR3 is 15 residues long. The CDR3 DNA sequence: TGCAGCGTGGGCCTGACAGGTACGCCGAACACTGAAGCTTTCTTT. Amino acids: CSVGLTGTPNTEAFF.

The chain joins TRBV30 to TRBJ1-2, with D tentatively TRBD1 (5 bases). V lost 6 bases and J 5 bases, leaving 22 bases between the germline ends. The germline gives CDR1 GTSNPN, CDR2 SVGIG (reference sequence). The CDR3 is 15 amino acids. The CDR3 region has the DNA TGTGCCTGCGAAAGGGGTACCTACAACCCTTATGGCTACACCTTC. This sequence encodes CACERGTYNPYGYTF.

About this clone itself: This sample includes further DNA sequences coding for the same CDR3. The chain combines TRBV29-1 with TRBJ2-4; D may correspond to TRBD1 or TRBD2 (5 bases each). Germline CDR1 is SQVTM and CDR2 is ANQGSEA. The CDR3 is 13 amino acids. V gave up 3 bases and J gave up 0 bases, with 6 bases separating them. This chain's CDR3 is CSVDGTAKNIQYF. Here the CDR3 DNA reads TGCAGCGTTGATGGGACAGCCAAAAACATTCAGTACTTC.

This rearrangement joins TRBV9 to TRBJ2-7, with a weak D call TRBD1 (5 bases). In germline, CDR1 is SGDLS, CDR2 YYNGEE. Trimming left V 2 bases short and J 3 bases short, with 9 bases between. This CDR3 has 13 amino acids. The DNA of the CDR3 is TGTGCCAGCAGCGTGGGGCTTGACTACGAGCAGTACTTC. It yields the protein CASSVGLDYEQYF.

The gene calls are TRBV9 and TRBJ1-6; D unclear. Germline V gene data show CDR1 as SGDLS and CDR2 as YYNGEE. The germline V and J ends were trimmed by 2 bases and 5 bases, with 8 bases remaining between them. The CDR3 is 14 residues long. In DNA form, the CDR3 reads TGTGCCAGCAGCGTGGACTTAGATAATTCACCCCTCCACTTT. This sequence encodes CASSVDLDNSPLHF. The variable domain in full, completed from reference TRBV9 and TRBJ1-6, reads DSGVTQTPKHLITATGQRVTLRCSPRSGDLSVYWYQQSLDQGLQFLIQYYNGEERAKGNILERFSAQQFPDLHSELNLSSLELGDSALYFCASSVDLDNSPLHFGNGTRLTVT.

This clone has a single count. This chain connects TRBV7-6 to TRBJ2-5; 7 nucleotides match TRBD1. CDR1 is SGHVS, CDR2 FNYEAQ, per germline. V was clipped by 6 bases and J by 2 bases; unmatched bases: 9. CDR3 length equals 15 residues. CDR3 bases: TGTGCCAGCAGTCTCAACCGGGACAGACAAGAGACCCAGTACTTC. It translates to CASSLNRDRQETQYF.

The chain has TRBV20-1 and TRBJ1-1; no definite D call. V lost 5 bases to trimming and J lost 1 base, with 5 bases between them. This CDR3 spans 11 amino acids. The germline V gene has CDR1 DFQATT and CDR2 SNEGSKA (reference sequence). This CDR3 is CSAYENTEAFF. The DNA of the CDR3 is TGCAGTGCTTATGAGAACACTGAAGCTTTCTTT.

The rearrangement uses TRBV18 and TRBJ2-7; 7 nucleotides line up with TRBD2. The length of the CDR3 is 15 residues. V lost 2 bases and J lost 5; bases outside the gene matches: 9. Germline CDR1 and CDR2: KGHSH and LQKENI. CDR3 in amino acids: CASSPSLGRLNEQYF. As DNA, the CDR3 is TGTGCCAGCTCACCATCCCTCGGGAGGCTCAACGAGCAGTACTTC.

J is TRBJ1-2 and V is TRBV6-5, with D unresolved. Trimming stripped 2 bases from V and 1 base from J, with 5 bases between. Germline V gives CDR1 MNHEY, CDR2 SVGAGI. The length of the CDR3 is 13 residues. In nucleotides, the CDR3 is TGTGCCAGCAGTTACGATGGTAACTATGGCTACACCTTC. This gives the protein CASSYDGNYGYTF.

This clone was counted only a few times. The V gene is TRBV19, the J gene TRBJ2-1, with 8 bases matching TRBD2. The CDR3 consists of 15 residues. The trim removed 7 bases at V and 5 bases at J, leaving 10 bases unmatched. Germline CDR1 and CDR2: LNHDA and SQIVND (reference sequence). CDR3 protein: CASTSLAARNNEQFF. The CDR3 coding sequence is TGTGCCAGTACCTCACTAGCGGCGCGTAACAATGAGCAGTTCTTC.

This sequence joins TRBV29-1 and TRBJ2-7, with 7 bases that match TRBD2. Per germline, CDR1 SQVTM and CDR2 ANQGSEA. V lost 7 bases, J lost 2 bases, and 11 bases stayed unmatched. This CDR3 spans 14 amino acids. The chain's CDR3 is CSARGPSGTYEQYF. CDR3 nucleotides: TGCAGCGCCCGCGGCCCTAGCGGTACCTACGAGCAGTACTTC.

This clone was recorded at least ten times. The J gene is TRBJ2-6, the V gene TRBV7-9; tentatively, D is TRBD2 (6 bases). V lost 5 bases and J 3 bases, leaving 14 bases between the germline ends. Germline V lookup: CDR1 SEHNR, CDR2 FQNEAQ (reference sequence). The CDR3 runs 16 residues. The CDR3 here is CASSITREVGANVLTF. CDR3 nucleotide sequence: TGTGCCAGCAGCATTACAAGGGAGGTTGGGGCCAACGTCCTGACTTTC.

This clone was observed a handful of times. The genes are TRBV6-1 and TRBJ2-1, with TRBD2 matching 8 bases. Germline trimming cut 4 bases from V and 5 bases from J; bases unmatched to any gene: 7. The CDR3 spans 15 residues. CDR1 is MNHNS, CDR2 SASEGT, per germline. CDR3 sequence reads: CASSGEAGGNNEQFF. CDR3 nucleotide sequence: TGTGCCAGCAGTGGGGAGGCGGGGGGTAACAATGAGCAGTTCTTC.

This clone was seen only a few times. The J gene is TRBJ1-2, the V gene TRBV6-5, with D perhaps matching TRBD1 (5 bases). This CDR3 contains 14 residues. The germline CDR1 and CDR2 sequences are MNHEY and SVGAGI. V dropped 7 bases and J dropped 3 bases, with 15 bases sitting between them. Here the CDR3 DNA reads TGTGCCAGCACCTGGGCAGGGAGAGACTATGGCTACACCTTC. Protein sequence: CASTWAGRDYGYTF.

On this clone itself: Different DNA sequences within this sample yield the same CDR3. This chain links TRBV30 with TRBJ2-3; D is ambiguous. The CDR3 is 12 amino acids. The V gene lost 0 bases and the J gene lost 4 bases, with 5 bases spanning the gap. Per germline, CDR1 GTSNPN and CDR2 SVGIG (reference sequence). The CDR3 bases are TGTGCCTGGAGTGTAGTAGCAGATACGCAGTATTTT. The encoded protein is CAWSVVADTQYF.

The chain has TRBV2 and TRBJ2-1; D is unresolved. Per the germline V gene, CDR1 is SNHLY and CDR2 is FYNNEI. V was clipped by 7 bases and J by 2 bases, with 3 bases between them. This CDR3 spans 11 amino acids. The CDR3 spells CASTPYNEQFF. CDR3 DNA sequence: TGTGCCAGCACGCCCTACAATGAGCAGTTCTTC.

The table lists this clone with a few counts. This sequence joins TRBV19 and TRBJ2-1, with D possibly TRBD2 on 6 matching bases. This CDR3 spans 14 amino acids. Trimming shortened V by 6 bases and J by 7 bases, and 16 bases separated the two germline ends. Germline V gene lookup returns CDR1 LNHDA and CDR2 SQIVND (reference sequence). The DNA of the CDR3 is TGTGCCAGTAGAGCCGGGACTCTAAGGAATGAGCAGTTCTTC. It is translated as CASRAGTLRNEQFF.

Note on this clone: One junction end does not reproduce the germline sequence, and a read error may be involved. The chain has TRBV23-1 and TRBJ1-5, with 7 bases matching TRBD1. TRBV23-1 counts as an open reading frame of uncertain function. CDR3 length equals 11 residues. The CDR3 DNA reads TGCGCCAGCAGTCAATCCCGGACAGGAATTTTT. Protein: CASSQSRTGIF.